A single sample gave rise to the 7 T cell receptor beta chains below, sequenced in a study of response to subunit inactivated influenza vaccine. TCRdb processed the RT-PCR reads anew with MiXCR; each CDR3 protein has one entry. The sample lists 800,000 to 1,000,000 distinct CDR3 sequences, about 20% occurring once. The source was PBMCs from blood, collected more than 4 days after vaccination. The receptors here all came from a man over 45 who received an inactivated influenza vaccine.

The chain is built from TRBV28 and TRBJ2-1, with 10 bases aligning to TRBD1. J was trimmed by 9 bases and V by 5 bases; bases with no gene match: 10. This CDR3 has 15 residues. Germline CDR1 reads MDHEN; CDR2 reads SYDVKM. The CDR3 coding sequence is TGTGCCAGCAGTACCCCGACAGGGGGCAATTCTGAGCAGTTCTTC. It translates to CASSTPTGGNSEQFF.

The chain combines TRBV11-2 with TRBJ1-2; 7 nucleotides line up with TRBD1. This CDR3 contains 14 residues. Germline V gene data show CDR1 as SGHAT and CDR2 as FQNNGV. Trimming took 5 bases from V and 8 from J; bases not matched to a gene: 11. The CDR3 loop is CASSQGVTGSGYTF. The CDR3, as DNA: TGTGCCAGCAGCCAGGGGGTGACAGGGTCCGGCTACACCTTC.

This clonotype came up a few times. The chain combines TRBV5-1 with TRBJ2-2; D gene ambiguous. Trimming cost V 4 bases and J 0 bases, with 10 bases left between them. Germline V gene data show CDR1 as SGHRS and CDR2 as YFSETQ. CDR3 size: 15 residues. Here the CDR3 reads CASSRTVSNTGELFF. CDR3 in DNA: TGCGCCAGCAGCAGGACGGTATCGAACACCGGGGAGCTGTTTTTT.

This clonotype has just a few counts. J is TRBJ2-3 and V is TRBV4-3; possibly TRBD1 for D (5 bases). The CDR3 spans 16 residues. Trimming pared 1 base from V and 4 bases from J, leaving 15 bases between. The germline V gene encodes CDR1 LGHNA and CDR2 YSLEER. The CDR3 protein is CASSQALRGGADTQYF. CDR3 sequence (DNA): TGCGCCAGCAGCCAAGCTCTAAGGGGCGGCGCAGATACGCAGTATTTT.

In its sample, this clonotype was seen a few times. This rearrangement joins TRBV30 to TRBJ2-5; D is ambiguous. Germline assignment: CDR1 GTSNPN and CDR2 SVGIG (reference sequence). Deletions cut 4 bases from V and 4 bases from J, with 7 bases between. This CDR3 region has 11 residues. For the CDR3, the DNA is TGTGCCTGGAACTTGGTAGAGACCCAGTACTTC. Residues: CAWNLVETQYF. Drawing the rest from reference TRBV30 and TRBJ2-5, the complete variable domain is SQTIHQWPATLVQPVGSPLSLECTVEGTSNPNLYWYRQAAGRGLQLLFYSVGIGQISSEVPQNLSASRPQDRQFILSSKKLLLSDSGFYLCAWNLVETQYFGPGTRLLVL.

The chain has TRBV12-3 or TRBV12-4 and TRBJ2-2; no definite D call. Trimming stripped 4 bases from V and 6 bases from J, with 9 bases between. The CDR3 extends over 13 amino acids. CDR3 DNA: TGTGCCAGCAGTTCCCTAGACGCCGGGGAGCTGTTTTTT. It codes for CASSSLDAGELFF.

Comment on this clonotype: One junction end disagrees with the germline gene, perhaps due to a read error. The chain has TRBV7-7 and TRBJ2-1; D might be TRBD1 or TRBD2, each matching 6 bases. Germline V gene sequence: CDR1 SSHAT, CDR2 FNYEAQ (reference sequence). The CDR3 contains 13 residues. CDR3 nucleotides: TGTGCTAGCAGCCCGCGGGACATCAATGAGCAGTTCTTC. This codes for CASSPRDINEQFF. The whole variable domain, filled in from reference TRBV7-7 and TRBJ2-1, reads GAGVSQSPRYKVTKRGQDVTLRCDPISSHATLYWYQQALGQGPEFLTYFNYEAQPDKSGLPSDRFSAERPEGSISTLTIQRTEQRDSAMYRCASSPRDINEQFFGPGTRLTVL.